Shown below are 10 T cell receptor beta chains from a single sample sequenced in a study of blood T cell repertoires in COVID-19. Repertoires were generated with immunoSEQ multiplex PCR, while TCRdb's copy carries only in-frame clones and drops some. There are around 380,000 clones in the sample; around 87% occur only once, and around 1.3% lies in the top ten. Sequencing used PBMCs or T cells enriched from blood (not recorded which). These TCRs come from a man younger than 45 who had recovered from COVID-19.

The rearrangement links TRBV5-1 to TRBJ2-1; TRBD2 might be the D (6 bases). V was pared by 4 bases and J by 8 bases, with 22 bases between. Germline-derived CDR1 and CDR2 are SGHRS and YFSETQ. The CDR3 covers 16 residues. This CDR3 is CASSHYRDRGSYEQFF. DNA for the CDR3: TGCGCCAGCAGCCATTACCGGGACCGGGGGTCCTATGAGCAGTTCTTC.

The V gene is TRBV30, the J gene TRBJ1-2; D not resolved. Trimming took off 0 bases at V and 4 bases at J, with 6 bases between the two ends. The CDR3 covers 12 residues. Germline V lookup: CDR1 GTSNPN, CDR2 SVGIG (reference sequence). The CDR3 region is CAWSVLGYGYTF. CDR3 bases: TGTGCCTGGAGTGTACTTGGCTATGGCTACACCTTC.

This clone came up once. The final CDR3 position lacks the conserved phenylalanine or tryptophan, pointing to a likely read error. No DNA is shown, since the ends of the CDR3 on it are uncertain; the CDR3 is the one TCRdb lists. The chain employs TRBV19 and TRBJ1-2; TRBD1 reflects the table's D call only, with no check against the DNA. CDR1 LNHDA and CDR2 SQIVND come from the germline V gene (reference sequence). The CDR3 spans 11 residues, counting both ends. The CDR3 sequence is CASSIGTDTNY.

The chain carries TRBV4-2 and TRBJ2-7; tentatively, D is TRBD1 (6 bases). The V end was cut by 4 bases, the J end by 3 bases, with 19 bases between. CDR3 length equals 16 residues. Germline values: CDR1 LGHNA, CDR2 YNFKEQ. CDR3 loop: CASSPQGTGPSYEQYF. CDR3 DNA: TGTGCCAGCAGCCCACAGGGTACAGGTCCGAGCTACGAGCAGTACTTC.

This chain joins TRBV5-1 and TRBJ2-3; D ambiguous. CDR1 and CDR2 (germline): SGHRS, YFSETQ. The CDR3 is made up of 14 amino acids. Trimming cost V 4 bases and J 5 bases, with 14 bases left between them. This chain's CDR3 is CASSRIVGEDTQYF. The CDR3, as DNA: TGCGCCAGCAGCCGGATAGTCGGAGAAGATACGCAGTATTTT.

The CDR3 is CASSDSGLAGGRDTQYF. In DNA form, the CDR3 reads TGCGCCAGCAGTGATAGTGGACTAGCGGGGGGTCGGGATACGCAGTATTTT. This rearrangement joins TRBV10-1 to TRBJ2-3, with 14 positions matching TRBD2. CDR1 is WNHNN and CDR2 is SYGVQD in the germline V gene (reference sequence). The CDR3 length is 17 residues. The V gene end was trimmed by 3 bases and the J gene end by 6 bases; junction bases not matched to a gene: 8.

V and J are TRBV9 and TRBJ2-7; D gene uncertain. The CDR3 is 12 residues long. Trimming removed 4 bases at V and 2 bases at J, with 7 bases between. Germline CDR1 and CDR2: SGDLS and YYNGEE. The CDR3 DNA reads TGTGCCAGCAGCCCCCGGGCCTACGAGCAGTACTTC. Translation: CASSPRAYEQYF.

About this clone itself: This same CDR3 is encoded by further DNA sequences in the sample. CDR3 loop: CASSLGRGTEAFF. The CDR3 DNA follows: TGCGCCAGCAGCTTGGGCCGGGGCACTGAAGCTTTCTTT. This chain joins TRBV5-1 and TRBJ1-1; unclear D gene. Germline V lookup: CDR1 SGHRS, CDR2 YFSETQ. The CDR3 is 13 residues long. The V end was cut by 0 bases, the J end by 4 bases, with 7 bases between.

The chain links TRBV7-9 to TRBJ1-4, with D tentatively TRBD1 (5 bases). CDR1 and CDR2 (germline): SEHNR, FQNEAQ (reference sequence). CDR3 length: 10 residues. V lost 10 bases to trimming and J lost 8 bases, with 8 bases between them. In DNA, the CDR3 is TGTGCCACGCGGGGGGAAAAACTGTTTTTT. Its translation: CATRGEKLFF.

This chain connects TRBV2 to TRBJ2-1; D is ambiguous. CDR1 and CDR2 (germline): SNHLY, FYNNEI. The V gene lost 6 bases and the J gene lost 0 bases, with 9 bases spanning the gap. There are 14 residues in the CDR3. The CDR3 region has the DNA TGTGCCAGCAGGGTCATTAGCTCCTACAATGAGCAGTTCTTC. Translating gives CASRVISSYNEQFF.